A single sample is the source of the 6 T cell receptor beta chains below, sequenced in a study of post-analysis software for immune sequencing data. Built from TCR beta cDNA, the libraries had unique molecular identifiers in them. TCRdb reprocessed the PCR reads with MiXCR, giving one entry per CDR3 protein. The table lists about 160,000 distinct CDR3 sequences, roughly 40% of them singletons, with 28% in the top ten. Sequenced here: blood, sampled after autologous hematopoietic stem cell transplantation. These receptors were collected from a girl aged 10 to 17 with multiple sclerosis.

The chain links TRBV20-1 to TRBJ2-1, with TRBD1 matching 7 bases. Looked up from germline, CDR1 is DFQATT and CDR2 is SNEGSKA (reference sequence). V was clipped by 7 bases and J by 2 bases; unmatched bases: 14. The CDR3 is made up of 16 amino acids. The CDR3: CSVPIEGAGAYNEQFF. DNA for the CDR3: TGCAGTGTCCCCATCGAGGGGGCCGGTGCCTACAATGAGCAGTTCTTC.

The V gene is TRBV30, the J gene TRBJ2-1; D tentatively reads TRBD1 or TRBD2 (6 bases each). The V end was cut by 5 bases, the J end by 6 bases, with 23 bases between. Germline V gene data show CDR1 as GTSNPN and CDR2 as SVGIG (reference sequence). The CDR3 sequence is 16 residues long. The CDR3 DNA reads as TGTGCCTGGGAAGAATTCGGGGGCAGTAGGTCCAATGAGCAGTTCTTC. Translated: CAWEEFGGSRSNEQFF.

This chain uses TRBV5-4 with TRBJ2-4, with 7 bases fitting TRBD1. The CDR3 spans 16 residues. Germline assignment: CDR1 SGHNT and CDR2 YYREEE (reference sequence). V shed 4 bases and J 1 base; nucleotides not matched to a gene: 8. The CDR3 sequence is CASSPRDSGAKNIQYF. The CDR3 DNA sequence: TGTGCCAGCAGCCCTAGGGACAGTGGGGCCAAAAACATTCAGTACTTC.

This chain joins TRBV7-2 and TRBJ2-3; perhaps TRBD2 as D (5 bases). Germline V lookup: CDR1 SGHTA, CDR2 FQGNSA. V was trimmed by 5 bases and J by 4 bases, leaving 10 bases between them. The CDR3 has 13 residues. The CDR3 sequence is CASSPWRSDTQYF. The CDR3 nucleotides are TGTGCCAGCAGCCCCTGGAGGTCAGATACGCAGTATTTT. Using reference TRBV7-2 and TRBJ2-3 for the parts outside the CDR3, the full variable domain is GAGVSQSPSNKVTEKGKDVELRCDPISGHTALYWYRQSLGQGLEFLIYFQGNSAPDKSGLPSDRFSAERTGGSVSTLTIQRTQQEDSAVYLCASSPWRSDTQYFGPGTRLTVL.

The rearrangement joins TRBV6-2 or TRBV6-3 to TRBJ2-3; D gene uncertain. Germline CDR1 reads MNHEY; CDR2 reads SVGEGT. This CDR3 region has 13 residues. V dropped 7 bases and J dropped 4 bases, with 12 bases sitting between them. CDR3: CASKGLPADTQYF. Written as DNA, the CDR3 is TGTGCCAGCAAGGGCCTCCCGGCAGATACGCAGTATTTT.

CDR3 loop: CSVDGSGRTDTQYF. DNA of the CDR3: TGCAGCGTTGACGGGAGCGGGAGAACAGATACGCAGTATTTT. The rearrangement uses TRBV29-1 and TRBJ2-3, with 8 bases that match TRBD2. Germline CDR1 reads SQVTM; CDR2 reads ANQGSEA. J lost 3 bases, V lost 3 bases, and 5 bases had no gene match. The CDR3 contains 14 residues.